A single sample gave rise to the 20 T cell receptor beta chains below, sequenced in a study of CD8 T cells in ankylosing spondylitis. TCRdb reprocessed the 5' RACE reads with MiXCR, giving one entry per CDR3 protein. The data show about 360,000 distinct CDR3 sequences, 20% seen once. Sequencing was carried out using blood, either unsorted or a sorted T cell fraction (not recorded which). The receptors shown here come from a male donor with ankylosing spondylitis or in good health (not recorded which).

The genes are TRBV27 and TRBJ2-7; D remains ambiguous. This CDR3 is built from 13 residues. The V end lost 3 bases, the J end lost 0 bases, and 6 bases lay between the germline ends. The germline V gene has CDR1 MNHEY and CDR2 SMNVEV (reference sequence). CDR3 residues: CASSLRRSYEQYF. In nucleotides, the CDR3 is TGTGCCAGCAGTTTGCGCCGCTCCTACGAGCAGTACTTC.

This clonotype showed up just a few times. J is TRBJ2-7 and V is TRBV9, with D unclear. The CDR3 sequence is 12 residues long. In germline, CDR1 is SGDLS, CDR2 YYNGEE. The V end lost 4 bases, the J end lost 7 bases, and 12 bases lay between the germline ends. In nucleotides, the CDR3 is TGTGCCAGCAGCCCACGCCCTGGGGAGCAGTACTTC. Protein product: CASSPRPGEQYF. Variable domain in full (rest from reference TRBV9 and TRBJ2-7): DSGVTQTPKHLITATGQRVTLRCSPRSGDLSVYWYQQSLDQGLQFLIQYYNGEERAKGNILERFSAQQFPDLHSELNLSSLELGDSALYFCASSPRPGEQYFGPGTRLTVT.

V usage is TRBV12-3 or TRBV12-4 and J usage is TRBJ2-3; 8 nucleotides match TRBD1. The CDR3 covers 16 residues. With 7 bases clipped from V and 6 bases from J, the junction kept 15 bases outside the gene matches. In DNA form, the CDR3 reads TGTGCCAGCACCCGGACGGACAGGGCTTTCCCTGATACGCAGTATTTT. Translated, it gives CASTRTDRAFPDTQYF.

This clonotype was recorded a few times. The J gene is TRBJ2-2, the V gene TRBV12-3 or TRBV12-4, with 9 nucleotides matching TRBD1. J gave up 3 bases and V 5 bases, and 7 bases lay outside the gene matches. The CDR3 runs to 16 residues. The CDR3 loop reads CASSDRGAADTGELFF. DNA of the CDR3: TGTGCCAGCAGTGACAGGGGGGCGGCGGACACCGGGGAGCTGTTTTTT.

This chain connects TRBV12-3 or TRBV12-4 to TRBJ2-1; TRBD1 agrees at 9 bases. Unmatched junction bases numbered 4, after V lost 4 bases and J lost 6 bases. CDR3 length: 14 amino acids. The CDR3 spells CASSSGTGINEQFF. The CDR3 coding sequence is TGTGCCAGCAGTTCGGGGACAGGGATCAATGAGCAGTTCTTC.

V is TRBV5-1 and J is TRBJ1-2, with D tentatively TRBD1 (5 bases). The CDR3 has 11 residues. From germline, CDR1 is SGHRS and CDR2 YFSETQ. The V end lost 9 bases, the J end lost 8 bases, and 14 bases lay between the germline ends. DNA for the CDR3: TGCGCCACAACGGCCGGGGACGGCTACACCTTC. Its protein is CATTAGDGYTF.

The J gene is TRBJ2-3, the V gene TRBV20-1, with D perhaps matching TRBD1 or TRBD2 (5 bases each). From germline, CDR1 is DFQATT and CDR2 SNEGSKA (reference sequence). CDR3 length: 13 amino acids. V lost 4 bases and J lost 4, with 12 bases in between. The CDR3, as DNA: TGCAGTGCTACCGGGACCATGGCAGATACGCAGTATTTT. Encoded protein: CSATGTMADTQYF.

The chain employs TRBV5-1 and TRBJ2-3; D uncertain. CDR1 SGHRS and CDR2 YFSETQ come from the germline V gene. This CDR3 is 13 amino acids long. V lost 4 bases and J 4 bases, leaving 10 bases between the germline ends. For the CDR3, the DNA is TGCGCCAGCAGCCTACTCCCTTCAGATACGCAGTATTTT. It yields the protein CASSLLPSDTQYF.

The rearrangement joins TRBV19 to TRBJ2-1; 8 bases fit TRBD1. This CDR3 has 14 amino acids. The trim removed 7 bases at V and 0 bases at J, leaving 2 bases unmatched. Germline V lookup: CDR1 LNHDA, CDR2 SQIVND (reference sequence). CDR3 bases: TGTGCCAGTATGGGACAGGTCTCCTACAATGAGCAGTTCTTC. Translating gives CASMGQVSYNEQFF.

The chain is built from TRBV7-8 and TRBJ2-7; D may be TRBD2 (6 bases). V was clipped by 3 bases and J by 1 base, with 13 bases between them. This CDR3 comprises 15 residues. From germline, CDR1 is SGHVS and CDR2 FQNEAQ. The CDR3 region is CASSFSTSPSYEQYF. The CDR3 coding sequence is TGTGCCAGCAGCTTTTCGACTAGTCCTTCCTACGAGCAGTACTTC.

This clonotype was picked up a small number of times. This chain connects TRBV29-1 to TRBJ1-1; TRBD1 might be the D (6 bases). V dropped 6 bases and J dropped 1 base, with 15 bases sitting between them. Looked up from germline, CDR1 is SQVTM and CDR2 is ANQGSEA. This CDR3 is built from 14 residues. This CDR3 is CSVASRGANTEAFF. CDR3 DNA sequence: TGCAGCGTCGCCAGTCGGGGGGCGAACACTGAAGCTTTCTTT. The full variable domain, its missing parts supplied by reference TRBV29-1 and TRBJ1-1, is SAVISQKPSRDICQRGTSLTIQCQVDSQVTMMFWYRQQPGQSLTLIATANQGSEATYESGFVIDKFPISRPNLTFSTLTVSNMSPEDSSIYLCSVASRGANTEAFFGQGTRLTVV.

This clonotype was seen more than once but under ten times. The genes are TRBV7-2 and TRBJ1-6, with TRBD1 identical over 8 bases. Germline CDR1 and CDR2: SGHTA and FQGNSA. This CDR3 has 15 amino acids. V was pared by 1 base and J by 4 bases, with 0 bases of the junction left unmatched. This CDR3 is CASSLGDRYNSPLHF. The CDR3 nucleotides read TGTGCCAGCAGCTTAGGGGACAGGTATAATTCACCCCTCCACTTT.

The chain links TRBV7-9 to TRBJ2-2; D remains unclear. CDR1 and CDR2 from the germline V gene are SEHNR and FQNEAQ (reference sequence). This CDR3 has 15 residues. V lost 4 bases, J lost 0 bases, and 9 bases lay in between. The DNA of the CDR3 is TGTGCCAGCAGCTCACGCGAGGCGAACACCGGGGAGCTGTTTTTT. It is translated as CASSSREANTGELFF.

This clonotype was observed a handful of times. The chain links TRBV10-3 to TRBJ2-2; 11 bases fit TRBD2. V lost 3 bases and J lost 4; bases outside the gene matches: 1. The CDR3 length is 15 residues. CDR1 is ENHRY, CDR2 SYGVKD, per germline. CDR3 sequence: CAISDGLAGTGELFF. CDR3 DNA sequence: TGTGCCATCAGTGACGGACTAGCGGGCACCGGGGAGCTGTTTTTT.

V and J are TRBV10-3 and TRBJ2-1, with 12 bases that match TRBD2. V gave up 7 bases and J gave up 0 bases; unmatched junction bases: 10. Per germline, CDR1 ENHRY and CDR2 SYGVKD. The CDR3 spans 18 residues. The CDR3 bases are TGTGCCATCACTAGGACTAGCGGGGACCGACGCTCCTACAATGAGCAGTTCTTC. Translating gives CAITRTSGDRRSYNEQFF.

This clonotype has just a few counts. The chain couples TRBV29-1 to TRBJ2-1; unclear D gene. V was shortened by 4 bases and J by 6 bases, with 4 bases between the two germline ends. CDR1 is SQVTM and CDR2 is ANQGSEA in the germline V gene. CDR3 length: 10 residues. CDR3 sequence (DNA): TGCAGCGTTGTAGCCAATGAGCAGTTCTTC. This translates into CSVVANEQFF.

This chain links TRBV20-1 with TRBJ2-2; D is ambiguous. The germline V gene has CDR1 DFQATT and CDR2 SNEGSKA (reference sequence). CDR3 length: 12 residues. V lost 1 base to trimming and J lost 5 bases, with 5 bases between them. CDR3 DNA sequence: TGCAGTGCTAGAGGGCGTACCGGGGAGCTGTTTTTT. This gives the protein CSARGRTGELFF.

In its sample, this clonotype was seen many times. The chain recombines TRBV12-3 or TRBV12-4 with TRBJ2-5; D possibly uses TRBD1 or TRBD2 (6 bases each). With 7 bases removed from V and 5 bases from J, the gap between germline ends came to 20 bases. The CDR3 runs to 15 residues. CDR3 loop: CASTGAAEYMETQYF. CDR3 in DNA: TGTGCCAGCACGGGGGCAGCCGAGTATATGGAGACCCAGTACTTC.

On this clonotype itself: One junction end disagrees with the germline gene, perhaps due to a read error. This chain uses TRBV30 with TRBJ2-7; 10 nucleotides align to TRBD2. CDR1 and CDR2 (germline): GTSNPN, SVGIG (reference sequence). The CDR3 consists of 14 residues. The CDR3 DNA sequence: TGTGCCTGGAGTGTACTAGCGGGAACCTACGAGCAGTATTTC. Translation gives CAWSVLAGTYEQYF.

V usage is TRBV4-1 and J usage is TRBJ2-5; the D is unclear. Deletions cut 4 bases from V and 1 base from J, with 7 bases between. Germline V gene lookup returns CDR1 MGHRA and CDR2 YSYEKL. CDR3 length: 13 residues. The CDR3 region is CASSPSPQETQYF. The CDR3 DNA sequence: TGCGCCAGCAGCCCGAGCCCCCAAGAGACCCAGTACTTC.